Here is one T cell receptor beta chain with its context. The antigen this receptor binds is unknown. No much larger clone is present one base from it, and per-base qualities are unavailable. The cohort was made up of hundreds of healthy bone marrow donors. All cohort members were sampled while nominally healthy, although unrecorded immune exposures were likely present. The donor was CMV seropositive and belonged to the group of 250 to 350 seropositive cohort members. A peripheral blood sample was collected from each donor, and TCR beta sequencing was performed on peripheral blood mononuclear cells. The Qiagen DNeasy Blood Extraction Kit was used to extract genomic DNA from the blood cell samples. This entry comes from a study of cytomegalovirus exposure and HLA in healthy donors (dated by TCRdb to about 2017). As for the study more broadly: In an earlier analysis of some 550 of the donors, 276 Gb of sequence data and 120 million or so unique TCR beta sequences from roughly 200 million T cells were reported. Approximately 300 gigabases of sequencing data and 78 million or so unique TCR sequences were included in an early release covering roughly 700 HLA-typed donors. Among the roughly 400 genotyped donors, approximately 77% belonged to the genetic ancestry cluster associated with self-reported Caucasian donors. The study aimed to test whether signatures of past pathogen exposure could be identified by cataloging public T cell receptors. The study used immunosequencing to profile the T cell repertoires of approximately 650 subjects and linked those repertoires to cytomegalovirus serostatus. A separate validation cohort of over a hundred different subjects was used in addition to the roughly 670-subject first cohort. To predict cytomegalovirus infection status, the study combined high-throughput TCR immunosequencing, statistical association of individual TCRs with disease status, and machine learning. In a later analysis, previously published TCR beta repertoires from 670 or so donors were re-analyzed and high-resolution HLA genotyping was added so that TCR occurrence patterns could be studied. Rather than using new phenotypic data, the later analysis identified candidate immune exposures from TCR beta sequences and from how often those sequences occurred across donors. In an earlier analysis of around 540 of the donors, high-throughput TCR beta sequencing was used to judge whether each TCR beta V gene segment behaved as functional or pseudogenic. Donor age, sex, ethnicity and CMV serostatus were compiled together with the repertoire data. Genome-wide SNP genotypes for about 65% of the roughly 670 donors were used in a later genetic analysis, which treated that subset as a discovery cohort. Every discovery cohort repertoire had been produced on one sequencing platform. HLA typing covered class I and class II loci at four-digit resolution. Typing coverage differed by locus: A, B, C, DRB1 and DQB1 were typed in roughly 629-630 donors, DQA1 in about 500, DPA1 in 600 to 610, and DPB1 in roughly 450. Roughly five DR-DQ haplotypes were handled as single units for association and clustering because linkage in the cohort was strong. Across under 500 genotyped donors of the cohort, an average of roughly 200,000 unique TCR beta nucleotide sequences per donor were sequenced, and roughly 20% of those sequences were non-productive.

V loses 2 bases of germline sequence and J loses 12 bases, and the interval between the two ends is 19 bases. The CDR3 goes from the cysteine to the phenylalanine over 14 residues. Only the CDR3 DNA stays, 42 bases, in frame from base 1. CDR1 and CDR2 are drawn from the germline V gene: MDHEN, SYDVKM. On the study overall, not on this receptor specifically: Compared with equally common non-associated chains, HLA-associated TCR beta chains in a later analysis were more clonally expanded and had lower generation probabilities. The cohort was sequenced for TCR beta chains only, and without alpha or paired-chain data the features that could be detected were limited. The earlier analysis of nearly 600 of the donors excluded some 15 rarely observed V segments, including chromosome 9 orphons, because counts were too low. An earlier analysis of approximately 600 of the donors showed that most TCR beta V segments appeared in productive rearrangements either about 90% or about 30% of the time, which broadly matched IMGT annotations. A later analysis found that most CMV-associated TCR beta chains appeared HLA-restricted, with HLA associations seemingly driven largely by CMV exposure. In vitro tests confirmed that a few of the cytomegalovirus-associated TCR beta chains recognize cytomegalovirus antigens. According to a later analysis, TCR association rates differed among HLA loci, with DRB1 alleles showing the most associated TCRs and HLA-C alleles showing the fewest. A further reported finding was that TCR beta sequences accurately predicted the HLA-A and HLA-B alleles for most subjects in the first cohort. The 87-base-pair reads could not distinguish some IMGT-functional V segments, including TRBV6-2 and TRBV6-3, so those segments were excluded. The classifier was reported to diagnose cytomegalovirus status with high specificity and sensitivity in both the original and validation cohorts. The sequencing pipeline was judged likely to have produced a cluster of highly shared sequence variants as a technical artifact. HLA typing was unavailable for some donors at each locus, so association tests used only the typed subset. In a later genetic analysis, fewer N-insertions in productive TCRs were reported among donors in an Asian-associated ancestry cluster than the approximately 630-donor mean. The presence/absence analyses assumed that sequencing depth was roughly uniform across donors, and that assumption may not be true. The only immune exposure information available for the cohort was CMV serostatus. Assigning TCR associations to individual alleles was difficult when HLA alleles, especially DR and DQ, strongly co-occurred. A later genetic analysis associated a missense DCLRE1C variant with V-gene and J-gene trimming of TCR beta chains, and an independent cohort replicated the association. Correlated functional status among segregating V segments might be attributable to linkage disequilibrium, but an unknown experimental factor could not be ruled out. Specific HLA alleles were associated with about 17,000 TCR beta sequences at a false discovery rate of 0.05 in a later analysis. In a later analysis, several top co-occurrence clusters were reported to appear linked to parvovirus B19, influenza, CMV and Epstein-Barr virus. In the study, 150 to 200 TCR beta chains were listed as associated with cytomegalovirus. It was suggested by the authors that the approach could potentially be generalized to other disease states and immunological phenotypes. While some public TCRs were present in many individuals, most TCR sequences turned up only very rarely across donors.

The library was built by means of the immunoSEQ multiplex PCR assay. For the multiplex PCR, a mixture combining 60 forward primers for TCR Vbeta segments and 13 reverse primers for TCR Jbeta segments was used. The CDR3 region of rearranged TCR beta genes was amplified from genomic DNA with a multiplex PCR assay. Amplified TCR beta libraries were sequenced as 87-base-pair reads on the Illumina HiSeq System. The original pipeline was this. A later analysis tallied approximately 87 million unique TCR beta chains across the roughly 610 repertoires, and 10 million to 11 million of those chains were shared by two or more donors. Raw reads were error-corrected and collapsed into unique sequences with a nearest-neighbor algorithm that merged closely related sequences to remove PCR and sequencing errors. To assign V, D and J gene segments, CDR3 sequences were aligned to IMGT reference sequences. For a sequence to be retained, a match of at least six nucleotides to both a V gene segment and a J gene segment was required. Rearrangements were classified as productive when the CDR3 lacked stop codons and remained in frame with V and J, and all other rearrangements were classified as non-productive. CDR3 was defined by IMGT convention, running from the second conserved V-encoded cysteine to the conserved J-encoded phenylalanine. The earlier analysis of some 540 of the donors excluded any sequence lacking an unambiguous match to a single V gene segment. An earlier analysis of roughly 590 of the donors called V segments functional above 56.7% productive rearrangements and segregating when the between-donor standard deviation exceeded 5%. A statistical classification framework was built to diagnose cytomegalovirus status from the catalog of TCR beta chain sequences. A later analysis assigned V and J genes by comparing TCR nucleotide sequences with IMGT/GENE-DB human TR gene sequences. Using the TCRdist pipeline, a later analysis assigned CDR3 sequences along with most-parsimonious VDJ recombination scenarios. A later analysis defined each TCR beta chain by its CDR3 amino acid sequence plus V-gene family, and excluded reads lacking a unique V-gene family. In a later analysis, some 600 highly shared, low-generation-probability nucleotide sequences were removed to address suspected cross-contamination and a sequencing artifact. In a later analysis, a clonal expansion index was calculated for each public chain from normalized within-repertoire ranks of inferred template counts. In a later analysis, generation probabilities were computed using a VDJ recombination model fitted to out-of-frame rearrangements, and the results were checked against IGoR. A later analysis scored TCR-TCR, TCR-HLA and TCR-CMV co-occurrence with hypergeometric tests, applying a repertoire-size bias correction to TCR pairs. False discovery rates were estimated in a later analysis by permuting HLA or CMV assignments 20 times. A later analysis grouped co-occurring TCRs with DBSCAN, adding TCRdist sequence similarity when clustering within HLA-allele-positive subsets. Repertoires with fewer than 30,000 or more than 120,000 public chains, plus five repertoires with anomalous nucleotide sharing, were excluded from co-occurrence clustering. Drawn from immuneACCESS, this table holds only the in-frame rearrangements with V and J called that TCRdb kept. Clones are partly lost; checked studies trace under half to an unresolved V gene and leave the rest unexplained. V and J calls and clone size are as listed in that table; D and trimming were resolved from the DNA. This sample is represented by 95,000 to 150,000 clones; more than 75% of them were singletons. 13% of the sample is taken by the ten largest.

The sequencing input was PBMCs. This sequence originates from a woman aged 55-70 years in good health and CMV-seropositive. This chain is built from TRBV28 and TRBJ1-2; the D gene cannot be named for sure. The DNA is as follows: TGTGCCAGCAGTTTACCCACCCAGCCGACCGGAGACACCTTC. Protein translation: CASSLPTQPTGDTF.